A single sample gave rise to the 29 T cell receptor beta chains below, sequenced in a study of shared clonotypes between healthy human individuals. This table comes from immunoSEQ multiplex PCR, and its TCRdb copy is limited to in-frame clones, with some not included. The sample consists of about 610,000 clones, 97% of them appearing once. Input material: naive CD4+ T cells sorted from blood. Indicated subset: CD45RA+ positively selected. These receptors were obtained from a woman aged 25 to 39 in good health.

The chain links TRBV19 to TRBJ2-1; D is perhaps TRBD2 (6 bases). V dropped 5 bases and J dropped 6 bases, with 11 bases sitting between them. Germline V gene sequence: CDR1 LNHDA, CDR2 SQIVND (reference sequence). The CDR3 length is 13 residues. The CDR3 protein is CASSPRDFNEQFF. DNA for the CDR3: TGTGCCAGTAGTCCCAGGGACTTCAATGAGCAGTTCTTC. The full variable domain, in which reference TRBV19 and TRBJ2-1 provide the parts outside the CDR3, is DGGITQSPKYLFRKEGQNVTLSCEQNLNHDAMYWYRQDPGQGLRLIYYSQIVNDFQKGDIAEGYSVSREKKESFPLTVTSAQKNPTAFYLCASSPRDFNEQFFGPGTRLTVL.

J is TRBJ2-3 and V is TRBV5-1; the D gene is possibly TRBD1 (5 bases). This CDR3 is built from 13 residues. Germline lookup yields CDR1 SGHRS and CDR2 YFSETQ. The germline V and J ends were trimmed by 4 bases and 3 bases, with 9 bases remaining between them. The chain's CDR3 is CASSAAGTDTQYF. Here the CDR3 DNA reads TGCGCCAGCAGCGCCGCAGGGACAGATACGCAGTATTTT.

The chain joins TRBV14 to TRBJ2-2, with D possibly matching TRBD1 (5 bases). The CDR3 has 16 residues. Germline loops: CDR1 SGHDN, CDR2 FVKESK. V was cut by 1 base and J by 6 bases, with 15 bases left in between. DNA of the CDR3: TGTGCCAGCAGCCAAGTTTATCCAGGGTTTGCCGGGGAGCTGTTTTTT. As protein: CASSQVYPGFAGELFF.

This clone showed up just once. J is TRBJ1-3 and V is TRBV11-2; D ambiguous. Trimming took 2 bases from V and 2 from J, leaving 10 bases between them. Germline V gene sequence: CDR1 SGHAT, CDR2 FQNNGV. This CDR3 has 15 residues. The CDR3 DNA reads TGTGCCAGCAGCTTAACCGACAATCCTGGAAACACCATATATTTT. Amino acids: CASSLTDNPGNTIYF.

V usage is TRBV5-6 and J usage is TRBJ2-7, with 7 nucleotides matching TRBD1. V lost 4 bases, J lost 0 bases, and 7 bases stayed unmatched. The CDR3 runs to 15 residues. Looked up from germline, CDR1 is SGHDT and CDR2 is YYEEEE. CDR3 in DNA: TGTGCCAGCAGCGAATGGGGGACAGTCTCCTACGAGCAGTACTTC. This codes for CASSEWGTVSYEQYF.

The chain links TRBV6-1 to TRBJ2-4; 7 nucleotides align to TRBD1. Germline V CDR1 and CDR2: MNHNS, SASEGT. V lost 6 bases and J lost 2; bases outside the gene matches: 4. The CDR3 loop spans 14 amino acids. This chain's CDR3 is CASSRDSPKNIQYF. For the CDR3, the DNA is TGTGCCAGCAGCCGGGACAGTCCCAAAAACATTCAGTACTTC.

The chain joins TRBV28 to TRBJ1-2; TRBD1 matches at 11 bases. The ends lost 10 bases at V and 6 bases at J; junction bases unmatched: 10. There are 14 residues in the CDR3. Germline V gene data show CDR1 as MDHEN and CDR2 as SYDVKM. The DNA of the CDR3 is TGTGCCACTCGGACAGGGGGCAAGGGAAATGGCTACACCTTC. It codes for CATRTGGKGNGYTF.

CDR3 region: CASSTKQINEQFF. Written as DNA, the CDR3 is TGTGCCAGCAGTACGAAGCAGATCAATGAGCAGTTCTTC. The rearrangement uses TRBV27 and TRBJ2-1; D unclear. Trimming cost V 5 bases and J 6 bases, with 11 bases left between them. The CDR3 length is 13 residues. Germline V gene lookup returns CDR1 MNHEY and CDR2 SMNVEV (reference sequence).

The chain employs TRBV6-5 and TRBJ1-1; tentative D call: TRBD1 (6 bases). Germline assignment: CDR1 MNHEY and CDR2 SVGAGI. The CDR3 is 14 amino acids. V lost 6 bases and J lost 0, with 11 bases in between. CDR3 sequence (DNA): TGTGCCAGCAGCCCCGGGACATTGAACACTGAAGCTTTCTTT. Translation: CASSPGTLNTEAFF.

The rearrangement links TRBV28 to TRBJ2-3; 13 bases agree with TRBD2. Losses at the gene ends were 3 bases for V and 4 bases for J; bases not matched to a gene: 7. CDR1 is MDHEN, CDR2 SYDVKM, per germline. The length of the CDR3 is 17 residues. CDR3 residues: CASSLWTSGSNSDTQYF. CDR3 coding DNA: TGTGCCAGCAGTTTGTGGACTAGCGGGAGTAATTCAGATACGCAGTATTTT.

V and J are TRBV6-5 and TRBJ2-3, with 8 nucleotides matching TRBD1. CDR3 size: 14 residues. Germline V gene lookup returns CDR1 MNHEY and CDR2 SVGAGI. Trimming cost V 9 bases and J 4 bases; bases outside gene matches: 9. CDR3 residues: CASRGTGGADTQYF. In nucleotides, the CDR3 is TGTGCCAGTCGTGGGACAGGCGGGGCAGATACGCAGTATTTT.

The J gene is TRBJ2-1, the V gene TRBV5-1; possible D gene TRBD2, 6 bases. Trimming removed 6 bases from V and 5 bases from J, with 18 bases in between. Germline V CDR1 and CDR2: SGHRS, YFSETQ. This CDR3 is 15 amino acids long. CDR3: CASNVAGLADNEQFF. CDR3 in DNA: TGCGCCAGCAATGTTGCGGGACTTGCCGACAATGAGCAGTTCTTC. The full variable domain, rest sourced from reference TRBV5-1 and TRBJ2-1, is KAGVTQTPRYLIKTRGQQVTLSCSPISGHRSVSWYQQTPGQGLQFLFEYFSETQRNKGNFPGRFSGRQFSNSRSEMNVSTLELGDSALYLCASNVAGLADNEQFFGPGTRLTVL.

CDR3 sequence: CASSLNGERTEAFF. The CDR3 coding sequence is TGCGCCAGCAGCCTAAACGGGGAGAGGACTGAAGCTTTCTTT. The chain uses TRBV5-1 and TRBJ1-1; D gene uncertain. Trimming removed 4 bases at V and 5 bases at J, with 15 bases between. Per the germline V gene, CDR1 is SGHRS and CDR2 is YFSETQ. This CDR3 spans 14 amino acids.

Comment on this clone: At the DNA level, this CDR3 is encoded by other sequences in the same sample as well. J is TRBJ2-4 and V is TRBV7-2; a possible D gene is TRBD2 (5 bases). The CDR3 totals 14 residues. V was shortened by 5 bases and J by 6 bases, with 14 bases between the two germline ends. The germline V gene encodes CDR1 SGHTA and CDR2 FQGNSA. CDR3 coding DNA: TGTGCCAGCAGCCTAGAGAGGGTCACAAACATTCAGTACTTC. Protein product: CASSLERVTNIQYF.

The chain uses TRBV5-1 and TRBJ1-1; possible D gene TRBD1, 6 bases. The CDR3 consists of 15 residues. Germline CDR1 and CDR2: SGHRS and YFSETQ. V was pared by 8 bases and J by 2 bases, with 19 bases between. CDR3 nucleotides: TGCGCCAGTAGAGCTACAGGGTTGGGTAACACTGAAGCTTTCTTT. It specifies CASRATGLGNTEAFF.

The chain employs TRBV5-5 and TRBJ1-2; the D gene is possibly TRBD1 (5 bases). The CDR3 consists of 16 residues. Per germline, CDR1 SGHKS and CDR2 YYEKEE (reference sequence). Trimming left V 0 bases short and J 4 bases short, with 16 bases between. The CDR3 loop reads CASSLGPGERGYGYTF. CDR3 DNA sequence: TGTGCCAGCAGCTTGGGACCAGGTGAAAGGGGCTATGGCTACACCTTC.

As DNA, the CDR3 is TGTGCCAGCAGCCTTACCTTTGCCGGCGGAAACACCATATATTTT. Protein sequence: CASSLTFAGGNTIYF. The chain recombines TRBV27 with TRBJ1-3; D gene uncertain. Trimming shortened V by 6 bases and J by 4 bases, and 16 bases separated the two germline ends. Germline V gives CDR1 MNHEY, CDR2 SMNVEV (reference sequence). The CDR3 totals 15 residues.

The rearrangement links TRBV30 to TRBJ1-5; 7 bases are shared with TRBD1. This CDR3 spans 14 amino acids. J was trimmed by 9 bases and V by 3 bases; bases with no gene match: 11. Germline CDR1 GTSNPN, CDR2 SVGIG (reference sequence). DNA of the CDR3: TGTGCCTGGAGGGGCGACAGGGAAGTGGGGCCCCAGCATTTT. Protein: CAWRGDREVGPQHF.

The rearrangement uses TRBV5-8 and TRBJ2-7; D remains ambiguous. The length of the CDR3 is 13 residues. Per germline, CDR1 SGHTS and CDR2 YDEGEE. Trimming removed 3 bases from V and 3 bases from J, with 10 bases in between. The CDR3 reads CASSSTRRYEQYF. The CDR3 DNA follows: TGTGCCAGCAGCTCCACCAGACGCTACGAGCAGTACTTC.

This chain connects TRBV6-6 to TRBJ2-7, with a possible D match to TRBD2 (5 bases). The CDR3 is 12 amino acids. Germline loops: CDR1 MNHNY, CDR2 SVGAGI (reference sequence). Trimming stripped 5 bases from V and 6 bases from J, with 11 bases between. In nucleotides, the CDR3 is TGTGCCAGCAGTGGCTCAGCGGCCGAGCAGTACTTC. Its protein product is CASSGSAAEQYF.

The V call is TRBV6-1, the J call TRBJ1-2; a possible D gene is TRBD1 (5 bases). This CDR3 is built from 13 residues. Germline V lookup: CDR1 MNHNS, CDR2 SASEGT. The V and J ends lost 6 bases and 4 bases respectively, with 12 bases between them. In DNA, the CDR3 is TGTGCCAGCAGGACCGGGACTAGCTATGGCTACACCTTC. Encoded protein: CASRTGTSYGYTF.

This sequence joins TRBV5-1 and TRBJ1-1; tentative D call: TRBD1 (5 bases). The germline gives CDR1 SGHRS, CDR2 YFSETQ. This CDR3 comprises 16 residues. V lost 0 bases, J lost 6 bases, and 18 bases lay in between. CDR3 amino acids: CASSLGGLGHGPEAFF. The CDR3 DNA is TGCGCCAGCAGCTTGGGTGGTTTGGGGCATGGACCTGAAGCTTTCTTT.

This chain joins TRBV10-3 and TRBJ2-1, with D perhaps matching TRBD1 (5 bases). Trimming shortened V by 6 bases and J by 4 bases, and 16 bases separated the two germline ends. This CDR3 spans 15 amino acids. CDR1 is ENHRY and CDR2 is SYGVKD in the germline V gene. CDR3 in DNA: TGTGCCATCAGCCGCTTCGGACAAGGGTACAATGAGCAGTTCTTC. Translated, it gives CAISRFGQGYNEQFF.

This sequence joins TRBV2 and TRBJ1-2, with a tentative D call TRBD1 (6 bases). The ends were cut back, 2 bases at V and 5 bases at J, with 12 bases in the middle. The length of the CDR3 is 14 residues. Per germline, CDR1 SNHLY and CDR2 FYNNEI. The CDR3 protein is CASSEWEGQYGYTF. CDR3 DNA: TGTGCCAGCAGTGAATGGGAAGGACAGTATGGCTACACCTTC.

The rearrangement links TRBV5-3 to TRBJ1-2, with 10 bases matching TRBD1. TRBV5-3 is an ORF; its function is uncertain. V was clipped by 5 bases and J by 5 bases; unmatched bases: 9. The CDR3 totals 15 residues. The CDR3 nucleotides read TGTGCCAGAAGACCAAGACAGGGGGCGCGTTATGGCTACACCTTC. Translating it yields CARRPRQGARYGYTF.

The chain recombines TRBV5-1 with TRBJ2-7; the D gene could be TRBD1 or TRBD2 (6 bases each). There are 14 residues in the CDR3. Germline values: CDR1 SGHRS, CDR2 YFSETQ. Trimming shortened V by 1 base and J by 0 bases, and 8 bases separated the two germline ends. CDR3 loop: CASSLRGRSYEQYF. The CDR3 DNA sequence: TGCGCCAGCAGCTTGCGGGGGCGCTCCTACGAGCAGTACTTC.

In regard to this clone: This sample includes further DNA sequences coding for the same CDR3. The chain couples TRBV2 to TRBJ1-5, with D possibly TRBD1 on 6 matching bases. The CDR3 is 15 residues long. V gave up 5 bases and J gave up 1 base, with 12 bases separating them. Germline V CDR1 and CDR2: SNHLY, FYNNEI. Here the CDR3 DNA reads TGTGCCAGCAGTCTACAGGGTCGGAGCAATCAGCCCCAGCATTTT. This encodes CASSLQGRSNQPQHF.

This chain connects TRBV18 to TRBJ2-2; D is uncertain. This CDR3 spans 12 amino acids. Germline CDR1 and CDR2: KGHSH and LQKENI. V dropped 4 bases and J dropped 4 bases, with 4 bases sitting between them. The CDR3 loop is CASSLSTGELFF. As DNA, the CDR3 is TGTGCCAGCTCACTAAGCACCGGGGAGCTGTTTTTT.

V gene TRBV6-6 combines with J gene TRBJ2-1; D remains ambiguous. V lost 7 bases and J 2 bases, leaving 6 bases between the germline ends. The CDR3 length is 12 residues. The germline CDR1 and CDR2 sequences are MNHNY and SVGAGI (reference sequence). CDR3 nucleotides: TGTGCCAGCAAGAGGACCTACAATGAGCAGTTCTTC. Protein product: CASKRTYNEQFF.